The entry below gives a single T cell receptor (beta chain) sequence along with its context. CD45RO-negative cells were positively selected for CCR7, leaving out terminally differentiated effector memory CD45RA+ cells. The CDR3 length is 15 residues. Per germline, CDR1 MGHRA and CDR2 YSYEKL. The V and J ends lost 1 base and 6 bases respectively, with 16 bases between them. This sample is part of a study of shared clonotypes between healthy human individuals. Data came from immunoSEQ multiplex PCR; TCRdb stores just in-frame clones and leaves some out. The repertoire consists of some 1,900,000 clones, with approximately 95% occurring once and the leading ten covering around 1.2%.

The clonotype comes from a man aged 18 to 29 in good health. The J gene is TRBJ2-7, the V gene TRBV4-1; maybe TRBD2 (6 bases). The specimen sequenced was naive CD8+ T cells sorted from blood. CDR3 DNA: TGCGCCAGCAGCCAAGTCGGGTGGGGGGATCCCGAGCAGTACTTC. It codes for CASSQVGWGDPEQYF.